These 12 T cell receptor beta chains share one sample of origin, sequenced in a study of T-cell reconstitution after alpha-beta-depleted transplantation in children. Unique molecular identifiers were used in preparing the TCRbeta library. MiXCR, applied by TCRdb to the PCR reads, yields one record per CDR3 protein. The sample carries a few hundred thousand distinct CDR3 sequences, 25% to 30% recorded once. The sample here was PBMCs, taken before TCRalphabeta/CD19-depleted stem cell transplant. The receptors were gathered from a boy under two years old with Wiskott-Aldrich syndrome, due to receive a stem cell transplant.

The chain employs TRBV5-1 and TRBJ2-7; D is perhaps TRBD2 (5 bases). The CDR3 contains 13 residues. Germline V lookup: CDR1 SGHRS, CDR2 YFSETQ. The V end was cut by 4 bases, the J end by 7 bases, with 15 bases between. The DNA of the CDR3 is TGCGCCAGCAGCCCTTCGTTTGCGGGTGAGCAGTACTTC. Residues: CASSPSFAGEQYF.

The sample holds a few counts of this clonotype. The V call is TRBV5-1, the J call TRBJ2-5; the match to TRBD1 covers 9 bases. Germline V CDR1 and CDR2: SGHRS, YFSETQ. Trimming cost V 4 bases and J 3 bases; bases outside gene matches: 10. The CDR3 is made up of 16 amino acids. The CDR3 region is CASSTQGQGGEETQYF. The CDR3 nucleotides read TGCGCCAGCAGCACGCAGGGACAGGGCGGGGAAGAGACCCAGTACTTC.

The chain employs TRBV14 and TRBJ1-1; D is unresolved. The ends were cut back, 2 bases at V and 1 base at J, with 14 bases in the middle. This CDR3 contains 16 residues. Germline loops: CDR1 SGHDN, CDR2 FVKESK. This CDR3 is CASSQIERSGNTEAFF. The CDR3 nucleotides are TGTGCCAGCAGCCAAATAGAAAGGTCGGGGAACACTGAAGCTTTCTTT.

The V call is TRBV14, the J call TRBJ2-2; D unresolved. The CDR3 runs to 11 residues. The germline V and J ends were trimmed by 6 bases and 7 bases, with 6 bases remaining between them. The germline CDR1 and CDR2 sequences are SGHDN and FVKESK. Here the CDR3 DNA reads TGTGCCAGCAGTCCTATCGGGGAGCTGTTTTTT. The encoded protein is CASSPIGELFF.

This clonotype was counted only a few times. Written as DNA, the CDR3 is TGTGCCAGCAGCTTGCTGTCCCAAAGCTCCTACGAGCAGTACTTC. Translated: CASSLLSQSSYEQYF. The V call is TRBV5-5, the J call TRBJ2-7; D not certain. The CDR3 length is 15 residues. V was clipped by 1 base and J by 0 bases, with 11 bases between them. Germline CDR1 and CDR2: SGHKS and YYEKEE (reference sequence). The entire variable domain, with the rest obtained from reference TRBV5-5 and TRBJ2-7, is as follows: DAGVTQSPTHLIKTRGQQVTLRCSPISGHKSVSWYQQVLGQGPQFIFQYYEKEERGRGNFPDRFSARQFPNYSSELNVNALLLGDSALYLCASSLLSQSSYEQYFGPGTRLTVT.

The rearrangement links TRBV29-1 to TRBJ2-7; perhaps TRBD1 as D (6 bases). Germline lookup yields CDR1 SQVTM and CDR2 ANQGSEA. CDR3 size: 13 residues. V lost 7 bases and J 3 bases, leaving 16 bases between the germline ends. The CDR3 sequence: CSAKKLGGYEQYF. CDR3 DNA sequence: TGCAGCGCCAAAAAGTTAGGGGGCTACGAGCAGTACTTC.

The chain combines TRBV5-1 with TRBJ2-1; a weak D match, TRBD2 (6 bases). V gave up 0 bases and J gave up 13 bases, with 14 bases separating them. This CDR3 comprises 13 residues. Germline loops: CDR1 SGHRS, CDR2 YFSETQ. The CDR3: CASSLAGSGLQFF. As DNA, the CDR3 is TGCGCCAGCAGCTTGGCCGGGAGCGGGCTACAGTTCTTC.

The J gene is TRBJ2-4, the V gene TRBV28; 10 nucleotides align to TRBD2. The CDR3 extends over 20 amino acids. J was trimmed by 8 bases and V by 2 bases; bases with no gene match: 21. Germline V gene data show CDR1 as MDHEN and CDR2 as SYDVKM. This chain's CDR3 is CASSLRTLAGARLFRDIQYF. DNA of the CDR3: TGTGCCAGCAGTTTACGGACCCTAGCGGGAGCTCGGTTGTTTAGAGACATTCAGTACTTC.

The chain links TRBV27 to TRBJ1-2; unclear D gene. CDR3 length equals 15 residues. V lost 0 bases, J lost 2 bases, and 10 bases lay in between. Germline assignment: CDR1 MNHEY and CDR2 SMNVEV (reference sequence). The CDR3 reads CASSLSARKNYGYTF. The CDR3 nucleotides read TGTGCCAGCAGTTTATCGGCCAGGAAGAACTATGGCTACACCTTC.

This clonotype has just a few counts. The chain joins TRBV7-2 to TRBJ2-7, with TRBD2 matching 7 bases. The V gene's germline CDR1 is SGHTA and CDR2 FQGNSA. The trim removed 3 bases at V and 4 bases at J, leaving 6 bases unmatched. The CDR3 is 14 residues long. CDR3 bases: TGTGCCAGCAGCTTGTTCTCTAGCGGTTACGAGCAGTACTTC. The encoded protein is CASSLFSSGYEQYF.

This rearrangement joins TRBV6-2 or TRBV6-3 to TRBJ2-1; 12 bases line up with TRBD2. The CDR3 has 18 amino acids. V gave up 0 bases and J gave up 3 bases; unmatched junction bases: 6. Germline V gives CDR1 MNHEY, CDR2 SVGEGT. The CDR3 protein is CASSYSLAGGRSYNEQFF. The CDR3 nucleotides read TGTGCCAGCAGTTACTCCCTAGCGGGAGGGCGAAGCTACAATGAGCAGTTCTTC.

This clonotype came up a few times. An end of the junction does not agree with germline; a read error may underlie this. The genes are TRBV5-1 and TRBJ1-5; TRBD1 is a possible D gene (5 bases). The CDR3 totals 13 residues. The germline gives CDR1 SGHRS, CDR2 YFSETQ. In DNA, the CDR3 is TGCCCCAGCAGCCAAGGGGACGGGCAGCCCCAGCATTTT. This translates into CPSSQGDGQPQHF.